The clone carrying this TCR beta chain has a handful of counts. Its antigen is not known. The data stem from a study of CD8 T cells in ankylosing spondylitis. MiXCR, applied by TCRdb to the 5' RACE reads, yields one record per CDR3 protein. The sample contains some 33,000 distinct CDR3 sequences, 13% to 15% of which appear only once. The study's findings and limits: It appeared that ankylosing spondylitis blood was characterized by a TCR beta motif of fewer than ten highly homologous variants. Reactive arthritis synovial fluid and blood were previously reported to contain some motif variants.

CDR1 and CDR2 (germline): SGHVS, FNYEAQ. The ends were cut back, 5 bases at V and 3 bases at J, with 10 bases in the middle. The length of the CDR3 is 13 residues. This chain connects TRBV7-6 to TRBJ1-1; D is uncertain. This TCR was sampled from a male donor with ankylosing spondylitis or in good health (not recorded which). The sample was blood. DNA for the CDR3: TGTGCCAGCAGCCTACAAGGCGACACTGAAGCTTTCTTT. It yields the protein CASSLQGDTEAFF.